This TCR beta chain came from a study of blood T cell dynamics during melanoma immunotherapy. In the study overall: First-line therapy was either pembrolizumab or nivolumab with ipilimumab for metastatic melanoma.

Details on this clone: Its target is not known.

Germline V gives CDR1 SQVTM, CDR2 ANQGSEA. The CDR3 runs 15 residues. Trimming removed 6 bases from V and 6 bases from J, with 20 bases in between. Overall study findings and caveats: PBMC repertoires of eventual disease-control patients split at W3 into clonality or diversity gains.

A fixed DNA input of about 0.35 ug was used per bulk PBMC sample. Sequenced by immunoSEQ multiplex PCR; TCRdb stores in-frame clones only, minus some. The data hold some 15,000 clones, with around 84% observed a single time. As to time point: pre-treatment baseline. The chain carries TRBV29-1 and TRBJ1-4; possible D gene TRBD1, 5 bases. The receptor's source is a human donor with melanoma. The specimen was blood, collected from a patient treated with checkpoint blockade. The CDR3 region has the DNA TGCAGCGTCGCCCGACAGTCCGGGGGGGATGAAAAACTGTTTTTT. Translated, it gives CSVARQSGGDEKLFF.